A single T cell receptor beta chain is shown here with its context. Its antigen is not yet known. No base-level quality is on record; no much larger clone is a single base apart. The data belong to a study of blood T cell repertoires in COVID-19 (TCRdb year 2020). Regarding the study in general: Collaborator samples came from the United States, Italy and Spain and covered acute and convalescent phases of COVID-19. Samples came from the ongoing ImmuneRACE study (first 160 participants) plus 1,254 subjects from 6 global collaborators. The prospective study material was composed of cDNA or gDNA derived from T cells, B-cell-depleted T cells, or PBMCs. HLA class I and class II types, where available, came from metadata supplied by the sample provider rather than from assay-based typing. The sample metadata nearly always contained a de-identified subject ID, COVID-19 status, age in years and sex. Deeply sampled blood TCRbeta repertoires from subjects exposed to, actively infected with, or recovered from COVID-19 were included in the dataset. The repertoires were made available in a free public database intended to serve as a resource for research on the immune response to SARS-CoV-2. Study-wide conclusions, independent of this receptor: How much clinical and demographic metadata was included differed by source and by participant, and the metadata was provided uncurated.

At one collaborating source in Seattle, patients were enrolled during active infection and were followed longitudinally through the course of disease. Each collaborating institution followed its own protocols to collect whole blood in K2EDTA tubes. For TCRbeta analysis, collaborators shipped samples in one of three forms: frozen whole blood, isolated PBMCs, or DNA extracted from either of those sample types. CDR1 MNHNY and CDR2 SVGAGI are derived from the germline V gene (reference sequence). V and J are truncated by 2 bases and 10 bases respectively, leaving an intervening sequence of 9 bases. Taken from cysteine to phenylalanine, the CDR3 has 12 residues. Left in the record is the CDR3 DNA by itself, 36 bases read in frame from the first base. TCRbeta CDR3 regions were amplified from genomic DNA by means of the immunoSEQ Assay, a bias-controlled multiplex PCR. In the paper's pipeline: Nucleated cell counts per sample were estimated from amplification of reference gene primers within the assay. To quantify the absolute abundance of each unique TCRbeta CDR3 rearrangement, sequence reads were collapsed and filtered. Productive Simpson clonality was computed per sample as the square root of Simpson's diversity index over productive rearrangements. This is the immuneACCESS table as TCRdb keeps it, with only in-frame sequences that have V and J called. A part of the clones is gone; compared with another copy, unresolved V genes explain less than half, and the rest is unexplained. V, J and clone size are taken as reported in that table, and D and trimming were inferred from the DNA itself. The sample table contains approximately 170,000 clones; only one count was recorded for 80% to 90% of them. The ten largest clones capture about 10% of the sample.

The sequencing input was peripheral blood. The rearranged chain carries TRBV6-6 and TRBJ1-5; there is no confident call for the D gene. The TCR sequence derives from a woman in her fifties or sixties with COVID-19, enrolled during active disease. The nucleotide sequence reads TGTGCCAGCAGTTACCAGCCGGGACCCCAGCATTTT. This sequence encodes CASSYQPGPQHF.